Listed here are 7 T cell receptor beta chains from one sample, sequenced in a study of T cell clonality in common variable immunodeficiency. Produced via immunoSEQ multiplex PCR; TCRdb's table is partial and in-frame only. Recorded here are approximately 81,000 clones, none singletons. The sequenced sample was peripheral blood mononuclear cells. The receptors were sampled from a person between 18 and 75 years old in good health.

This clone was detected many times. The read ends 3 residues shy of where the CDR3 ends; the end is completed using the germline J gene. J is TRBJ2-4 and V is TRBV19; 13 nucleotides agree with TRBD2. The CDR3 length is 20 residues. V dropped 2 bases and J dropped 5; count of bases not matched to a gene: 15. Germline CDR1 LNHDA, CDR2 SQIVND (reference sequence). CDR3 residues: CASSINPRTSGSLGENIQYF. CDR3 DNA (partial): TGTGCCAGTAGTATAAACCCCAGGACTAGCGGGAGTCTGGGTGAAAACATT.

This clone was detected ten times or more. The CDR3 loop is CASSQVGFPEQFF. Partial CDR3 DNA: TGTGCCAGCAGCCAAGTCGGTTTCCCTGAG. The rearrangement links TRBV14 to TRBJ2-1; D call uncertain. The missing CDR3 end, 3 residues past where the read stops, is filled in from the germline J gene. Germline CDR1 is SGHDN and CDR2 is FVKESK. Trimming removed 1 base at V and 9 bases at J, with 10 bases between. The CDR3 has 13 residues.

This clone was counted ten times or more. The read comes to an end 3 residues before the CDR3 does, leaving the germline J gene to fill in the end. V and J are TRBV29-1 and TRBJ2-1; 9 bases line up with TRBD1. The length of the CDR3 is 15 residues. Germline-derived CDR1 and CDR2 are SQVTM and ANQGSEA. Trimming took 8 bases from V and 7 from J; bases not matched to a gene: 15. This CDR3 is CSPVCKTGGNNEQFF. The CDR3 DNA, read in part, is TGCAGCCCTGTATGTAAGACAGGGGGTAATAATGAG.

This clone appeared many times. The read terminates 3 residues ahead of where the CDR3 ends, so the germline J gene completes it. J is TRBJ2-7 and V is TRBV4-1; D gene ambiguous. The germline gives CDR1 MGHRA, CDR2 YSYEKL. This CDR3 is 15 amino acids long. V lost 4 bases to trimming and J lost 5 bases, with 18 bases between them. The CDR3 DNA, read in part, is TGCGCCAGCAGCCCAGACCCACGGGTGGCCCACGAG. This codes for CASSPDPRVAHE. The full CDR3 sequence reads CASSPDPRVAHEQYF.

This clone was seen at least ten times. Coverage ceases 3 residues before the CDR3 finishes, and the germline J gene fills in the end. J is TRBJ2-5 and V is TRBV10-1, with 7 bases fitting TRBD1. CDR3 size: 15 residues. Germline CDR1 is WNHNN and CDR2 is SYGVQD (reference sequence). V was pared by 3 bases and J by 5 bases, with 9 bases of the junction left unmatched. CDR3 bases read: TGCGCCAGCAGTGAAAACGGCAGGGGACAGGAGACC. This gives the protein CASSENGRGQET. The entire CDR3 is CASSENGRGQETQYF.

At least ten counts were recorded for this clone. A read error may produce the germline difference seen at one junction end. Read sequence stops 3 residues before the CDR3 end, and the germline J gene provides the missing end. The rearrangement links TRBV7-7 to TRBJ2-1; 10 nucleotides align to TRBD2. The V gene's germline CDR1 is SSHAT and CDR2 FNYEAQ (reference sequence). The CDR3 is 14 amino acids. The CDR3 loop is CASSPSGSGNEQFF. CDR3 DNA, as far as it was read: TGTGCTAGCAGCCCTAGCGGGAGTGGCAATGAG.

This clone appeared a few times. Read data end 3 residues before the CDR3 end; the end is taken from the germline J gene. The chain employs TRBV19 and TRBJ1-1, with unresolved D. The CDR3 runs to 13 residues. The V gene's germline CDR1 is LNHDA and CDR2 SQIVND (reference sequence). V was pared by 5 bases and J by 1 base, with 8 bases between. The sequenced part of the CDR3 DNA is TGTGCCAGTAGTCCACGAGGGAACACTGAA. It codes for CASSPRGNTE. The entire CDR3 reads CASSPRGNTEAFF.